This TCR beta chain was captured by sequencing in a study of shared T cell receptors in the human thymus. TCRdb keeps only in-frame clones here, not all; method: immunoSEQ multiplex PCR. The sample lists 700,000 or so clones, approximately 83% seen once, with roughly 0.01% in the top ten. V shed 2 bases, J shed 4 bases, and the junction held 7 bases outside the gene matches. The CDR3 is made up of 15 amino acids. Germline V gene lookup returns CDR1 MNHEY and CDR2 SVGAGI. This same sample was also part of a study on human thymus T cells. Per that study: Donors were healthy Finnish infants having corrective surgery for congenital heart defects. Resected material from corrective heart surgery provided the thymus tissue analysed. Seemingly biased V and J gene usage marked thymic and blood repertoires. Unrelated individuals were reported by related research to share highly overlapping thymic repertoires.

The clonotype was recovered from a girl less than two years old with a congenital heart defect. The sequenced sample was thymocytes. This chain links TRBV6-5 with TRBJ1-1; 7 nucleotides match TRBD1. This CDR3 reads CASSYRGRGVTEAFF. CDR3 sequence (DNA): TGTGCCAGCAGTTACAGGGGGCGCGGGGTCACTGAAGCTTTCTTT.